This is a list of T cell receptor beta chains from one sample in a study of blood T cell repertoires in COVID-19. The assay was immunoSEQ multiplex PCR, and TCRdb's table has in-frame clones only and misses some. The repertoire consists of approximately 250,000 clones, with 84% occurring once and the leading ten covering over 4%. Sequenced material: PBMCs or T cells enriched from blood (not recorded which). The receptors were gathered from a man aged 25-40 years with acute COVID-19. Both conserved end residues are part of each CDR3. Each record gives: CDR3 protein, CDR3 DNA, D gene, clone size, V gene, J gene. The D gene is left open where the match is weak. Where a row states a size, it is once, few, many or the class of an expanded clone; other rows omit it.

cdr3_aa: CASSQTVAGTGVQKLFF; cdr3_nt: TGTGCCAGCAGCCAAACTGTCGCCGGGACAGGGGTTCAAAAACTGTTTTTT; d_call: TRBD1; clone_size: -; v_call: TRBV3-1/TRBV3-2; j_call: TRBJ1-4
cdr3_aa: CASRPGTGGRAGYTF; cdr3_nt: TGTGCCAGCAGGCCCGGGACAGGGGGCAGGGCTGGCTACACCTTC; d_call: TRBD1; clone_size: -; v_call: TRBV27; j_call: TRBJ1-2
cdr3_aa: CASLNSQQGATEAFF; cdr3_nt: TGTGCCAGTCTTAATTCTCAGCAGGGGGCAACTGAAGCTTTCTTT; d_call: TRBD1; clone_size: -; v_call: TRBV19; j_call: TRBJ1-1
cdr3_aa: CASRLQGANTEAFF; cdr3_nt: TGCGCCAGCAGACTGCAGGGGGCGAACACTGAAGCTTTCTTT; d_call: TRBD1; clone_size: few; v_call: TRBV5-1; j_call: TRBJ1-1
cdr3_aa: CASHSMRQPQHF; cdr3_nt: TGTGCCAGCCATTCAATGAGGCAGCCCCAGCATTTT; d_call: -; clone_size: -; v_call: TRBV28; j_call: TRBJ1-5
cdr3_aa: CASSDLTGTSGADLETQYF; cdr3_nt: TGTGCCAGCAGTGACCTAACGGGGACTAGCGGCGCCGACCTAGAGACCCAGTACTTC; d_call: TRBD2; clone_size: -; v_call: TRBV6-1; j_call: TRBJ2-5
cdr3_aa: CASRDRDYNEQFF; cdr3_nt: TGTGCCAGCCGGGACAGGGACTACAATGAGCAGTTCTTC; d_call: TRBD1; clone_size: -; v_call: TRBV19; j_call: TRBJ2-1
cdr3_aa: CASSETGAGGSSWHQPQHF; cdr3_nt: TGTGCCAGCAGTGAAACAGGAGCAGGGGGCAGTTCCTGGCATCAGCCCCAGCATTTT; d_call: TRBD1; clone_size: -; v_call: TRBV6-1; j_call: TRBJ1-5
cdr3_aa: CASSLTQGTYGYTF; cdr3_nt: TGCGCCAGCAGCTTGACACAGGGGACCTATGGCTACACCTTC; d_call: TRBD1; clone_size: once; v_call: TRBV5-1; j_call: TRBJ1-2
cdr3_aa: CASSAPGNNSPLHF; cdr3_nt: TGCGCCAGCAGTGCTCCAGGGAATAATTCACCCCTCCACTTT; d_call: -; clone_size: -; v_call: TRBV10-2; j_call: TRBJ1-6
cdr3_aa: CSASTMGGSHNEQFF; cdr3_nt: TGCAGTGCTAGTACTATGGGGGGGTCCCACAATGAGCAGTTCTTC; d_call: TRBD2; clone_size: -; v_call: TRBV20-1; j_call: TRBJ2-1
cdr3_aa: CASSLSGGVSNQPQHF; cdr3_nt: TGCGCCAGCAGCTTAAGCGGGGGGGTTAGCAATCAGCCCCAGCATTTT; d_call: -; clone_size: -; v_call: TRBV4-1; j_call: TRBJ1-5
cdr3_aa: CASRETGASNEKLFF; cdr3_nt: TGTGCCAGCCGGGAGACAGGGGCTTCTAATGAAAAACTGTTTTTT; d_call: TRBD1; clone_size: -; v_call: TRBV28; j_call: TRBJ1-4
cdr3_aa: CASSQDLAGGTKNIQYF; cdr3_nt: TGCGCCAGCAGCCAAGATCTAGCGGGAGGGACCAAAAACATTCAGTACTTC; d_call: TRBD2; clone_size: -; v_call: TRBV4-1; j_call: TRBJ2-4
cdr3_aa: CASSSRGSSTDTQYF; cdr3_nt: TGTGCCAGCAGCTCGCGCGGCTCTAGCACAGATACGCAGTATTTT; d_call: -; clone_size: -; v_call: TRBV11-1; j_call: TRBJ2-3
cdr3_aa: CASSLETPRASNQPQHF; cdr3_nt: TGTGCCAGCAGCTTAGAGACACCCCGCGCGAGCAATCAGCCCCAGCATTTT; d_call: -; clone_size: -; v_call: TRBV7-2; j_call: TRBJ1-5
cdr3_aa: CASSINRGLGELFF; cdr3_nt: TGTGCCAGTAGTATAAACAGGGGGCTAGGGGAGCTGTTTTTT; d_call: TRBD1; clone_size: -; v_call: TRBV19; j_call: TRBJ2-2
cdr3_aa: CASSVAPAGGSYNEQFF; cdr3_nt: TGTGCCAGCAGCGTAGCTCCAGCGGGAGGCTCCTACAATGAGCAGTTCTTC; d_call: TRBD2; clone_size: -; v_call: TRBV9; j_call: TRBJ2-1
cdr3_aa: CASSLPPGQGALKAGGNDGGEQFF; cdr3_nt: TGTGCCAGCAGCTTGCCCCCGGGACAGGGGGCGTTAAAGGCGGGAGGGAACGATGGTGGTGAGCAGTTCTTC; d_call: TRBD1; clone_size: -; v_call: TRBV5-1; j_call: TRBJ2-1
cdr3_aa: CATSGSGTDTQYF; cdr3_nt: TGTGCCACCAGCGGTAGTGGCACAGATACGCAGTATTTT; d_call: -; clone_size: -; v_call: TRBV24-1; j_call: TRBJ2-3
cdr3_aa: CASSSPGQGVMDF; cdr3_nt: TGTGCCAGTAGCAGCCCGGGACAGGGAGTCATGGATTTT; d_call: TRBD1; clone_size: once; v_call: TRBV19; j_call: TRBJ2-3
cdr3_aa: CASSITPAGVGELFF; cdr3_nt: TGTGCCAGTAGTATCACTCCGGCCGGGGTCGGGGAGCTGTTTTTT; d_call: -; clone_size: -; v_call: TRBV19; j_call: TRBJ2-2
cdr3_aa: CASSQQGVGNQPQHF; cdr3_nt: TGTGCCAGCAGCCAACAGGGGGTTGGCAATCAGCCCCAGCATTTT; d_call: TRBD1; clone_size: -; v_call: TRBV3-1/TRBV3-2; j_call: TRBJ1-5
cdr3_aa: CASSPGLAPMLPNSYNEQFF; cdr3_nt: TGCGCCAGCAGCCCGGGACTAGCGCCTATGCTCCCGAACTCCTACAATGAGCAGTTCTTC; d_call: TRBD2; clone_size: -; v_call: TRBV5-1; j_call: TRBJ2-1
cdr3_aa: CASRGQGAPGYTF; cdr3_nt: TGTGCCAGTAGGGGACAGGGGGCGCCTGGCTACACCTTC; d_call: TRBD1; clone_size: -; v_call: TRBV19; j_call: TRBJ1-2
cdr3_aa: CAGNSRRGGYTF; cdr3_nt: TGTGCCGGCAACAGCCGTCGGGGTGGCTACACCTTC; d_call: -; clone_size: few; v_call: TRBV28; j_call: TRBJ1-2
cdr3_aa: CASSLRTLGVGDQPQHF; cdr3_nt: TGTGCCAGCAGCTTGCGGACTTTGGGCGTCGGAGATCAGCCCCAGCATTTT; d_call: -; clone_size: -; v_call: TRBV5-8; j_call: TRBJ1-5
cdr3_aa: CASSPHGDRTDEAFF; cdr3_nt: TGTGCCAGCAGCCCCCACGGCGACAGGACGGATGAAGCTTTCTTT; d_call: -; clone_size: -; v_call: TRBV5-4; j_call: TRBJ1-1
cdr3_aa: CASSHSGILAKNIQYF; cdr3_nt: TGTGCCAGCAGCCATAGCGGGATCCTAGCCAAAAACATTCAGTACTTC; d_call: TRBD2; clone_size: once; v_call: TRBV7-9; j_call: TRBJ2-4
cdr3_aa: CASSEAPGGGFF; cdr3_nt: TGTGCCAGCAGTGAAGCGCCCGGAGGAGGGTTCTTC; d_call: -; clone_size: -; v_call: TRBV6-1; j_call: TRBJ2-1
cdr3_aa: CASSLTEETQYF; cdr3_nt: TGTGCCAGCAGCTTAACAGAAGAGACCCAGTACTTC; d_call: -; clone_size: -; v_call: TRBV7-9; j_call: TRBJ2-5
cdr3_aa: CASSSNEQFF; cdr3_nt: TGTGCCAGCAGCTCAAATGAGCAGTTCTTC; d_call: -; clone_size: -; v_call: TRBV11-3; j_call: TRBJ2-1
cdr3_aa: CASSYSSDTGELFF; cdr3_nt: TGTGCCAGCAGTTACTCTAGCGACACCGGGGAGCTGTTTTTT; d_call: -; clone_size: many; v_call: TRBV6-2/TRBV6-3; j_call: TRBJ2-2
cdr3_aa: CAWGLRRADTQYF; cdr3_nt: TGTGCCTGGGGGCTGCGCCGAGCAGATACGCAGTATTTT; d_call: -; clone_size: -; v_call: TRBV30; j_call: TRBJ2-3
cdr3_aa: CASSQETSGRVPYNEQFF; cdr3_nt: TGTGCCAGCAGCCAAGAGACCAGCGGGAGGGTTCCCTACAATGAGCAGTTCTTC; d_call: TRBD2; clone_size: once; v_call: TRBV3-1/TRBV3-2; j_call: TRBJ2-1
cdr3_aa: CASSVGSGGGETQYF; cdr3_nt: TGTGCCAGCAGCGTAGGGTCCGGGGGAGGAGAGACCCAGTACTTC; d_call: -; clone_size: -; v_call: TRBV9; j_call: TRBJ2-5
cdr3_aa: CSAGPPLHF; cdr3_nt: TGCAGTGCTGGGCCACCCCTCCACTTT; d_call: -; clone_size: -; v_call: TRBV20-1; j_call: TRBJ1-6
cdr3_aa: CASGAVGNTIYF; cdr3_nt: TGTGCCTCGGGAGCGGTGGGAAACACCATATATTTT; d_call: -; clone_size: -; v_call: TRBV5-4; j_call: TRBJ1-3
cdr3_aa: CASSLRREGNYGYTF; cdr3_nt: TGTGCCAGCAGCCTTCGCCGCGAGGGTAACTATGGCTACACCTTC; d_call: -; clone_size: -; v_call: TRBV4-2; j_call: TRBJ1-2
cdr3_aa: CASSFRAGEDEQFF; cdr3_nt: TGTGCCAGCAGCTTTAGGGCGGGAGAGGATGAGCAGTTCTTC; d_call: TRBD2; clone_size: many; v_call: TRBV7-3; j_call: TRBJ2-1
cdr3_aa: CASSQDWTFFDGYTF; cdr3_nt: TGCGCCAGCAGCCAAGATTGGACATTTTTCGACGGCTACACCTTC; d_call: -; clone_size: -; v_call: TRBV4-3; j_call: TRBJ1-2